Sequencing of this T cell receptor (beta chain) was carried out in a study of blood T cell repertoires in COVID-19. Generated by immunoSEQ multiplex PCR, the TCRdb table keeps only in-frame clones and is missing some. Of 40,000 to 50,000 clones in the sample, 89% were seen once. The CDR3 consists of 16 residues. Trimming cost V 3 bases and J 9 bases; bases outside gene matches: 12. The germline gives CDR1 SGHTA, CDR2 FQGNSA. The receptor's source is a human donor in a cohort sampled during active COVID-19. Sequences were obtained from peripheral blood. The rearrangement links TRBV7-2 to TRBJ2-5, with 11 bases fitting TRBD1. The CDR3: CASSFLGQGVTGAQYF. CDR3 nucleotide sequence: TGTGCCAGCAGCTTCCTGGGACAGGGGGTCACTGGGGCCCAGTACTTC. The whole variable domain, filled in from reference TRBV7-2 and TRBJ2-5, reads GAGVSQSPSNKVTEKGKDVELRCDPISGHTALYWYRQSLGQGLEFLIYFQGNSAPDKSGLPSDRFSAERTGGSVSTLTIQRTQQEDSAVYLCASSFLGQGVTGAQYFGPGTRLLVL.